This TCR beta chain originates from a study of response to subunit inactivated influenza vaccine. Broader study findings: After each seasonal influenza vaccination, few new T cells are recruited, the authors suggested.

TCRdb independently ran MiXCR on the RT-PCR reads; one entry per CDR3 protein. This sample has about 780,000 distinct CDR3 sequences, with 15% to 20% found just once. The CDR3 runs 16 residues. The germline CDR1 and CDR2 sequences are MNHEY and SVGAGI. Trimming at V came to 6 bases and at J to 5 bases, leaving 13 bases not matched to a gene. Only a few counts were recorded for this clonotype. The antigen is unknown. The rearrangement uses TRBV6-5 and TRBJ2-7; 10 bases line up with TRBD2. The receptor was derived from a man between 45 and 60 years old who received an inactivated influenza vaccine. Sequencing used PBMCs from blood, obtained 5 to 6 days after vaccination. CDR3: CASSLILAGAFHEQYF. CDR3 bases: TGTGCCAGCAGCTTAATTCTAGCGGGAGCATTTCACGAGCAGTACTTC.